This T cell receptor beta chain was identified in a study of T-cell reconstitution after alpha-beta-depleted transplantation in children. This clonotype was detected many times. CDR3 length: 17 residues. The V and J ends lost 2 bases and 3 bases respectively, with 20 bases between them. Germline loops: CDR1 SGHVS, CDR2 FQNEAQ. The authors prepared the TCRbeta library with unique molecular identifiers. From the PCR reads, TCRdb called clonotypes with MiXCR, one entry per CDR3 protein. This sample has 100,000 to 120,000 distinct CDR3 sequences, with 10% found just once. J is TRBJ2-7 and V is TRBV7-8, with a tentative D call TRBD2 (6 bases). The source of this sequence is a human donor who donated a stem cell graft to a child with acute lymphoblastic leukemia. This sample comprised PBMCs from the stem cell graft donor, obtained from the stem cell graft. The CDR3 is CASSLSVRPGLYYEQYF. Written as DNA, the CDR3 is TGTGCCAGCAGCTTATCAGTGCGGCCGGGACTGTACTACGAGCAGTACTTC.